Detailed here is one TCR beta chain. The antigen it binds to is not known. Per-base qualities were not stored, and no clone one base away is much larger. The CDR3 goes from the cysteine to the phenylalanine over 15 residues. Of the read, only the CDR3 DNA is kept; its 45 bases are in frame from base 1. Trimming removed 2 bases from V and 0 bases from J; the gene matches leave 3 bases unexplained. The CDR1 and CDR2 encoded by the germline V gene are MNHEY and SVGEGT. Each collaborating institution followed its own protocols to collect whole blood in K2EDTA tubes. For TCRbeta analysis, collaborator samples were shipped as frozen whole blood, as isolated PBMCs, or as DNA extracted from either sample type. This entry is derived from a study of blood T cell repertoires in COVID-19 (dated by TCRdb to about 2020). With regard to the full study: Samples from collaborators originated in the United States, Italy and Spain and spanned both the acute and convalescent phases of COVID-19. The prospective study material was composed of cDNA or gDNA derived from T cells, B-cell-depleted T cells, or PBMCs. The dataset comprised deeply sampled blood TCRbeta repertoires from subjects exposed to, actively infected with, or recovered from COVID-19. A freely available public database, intended as a resource for researchers studying the immune response to SARS-CoV-2, is where the repertoires were released. The samples were drawn from two sources: the first 160 participants of the ongoing ImmuneRACE study, and about 1,300 subjects contributed by 6 global collaborators. Nearly every sample came with metadata listing a de-identified subject ID, COVID-19 status, age in years and sex. Where HLA class I and class II types were available, the types were taken from metadata supplied by the sample provider, not from assay-based typing. General study outcomes and caveats: The amount of clinical and demographic metadata varied by source and participant and was provided uncurated.

TCRbeta CDR3 regions were amplified from genomic DNA using the immunoSEQ Assay, a bias-controlled multiplex PCR. Per the source publication's procedure: Within the assay, amplification of reference gene primers was used to estimate how many nucleated cells each sample contained. To quantify the absolute abundance of each unique TCRbeta CDR3 rearrangement, sequence reads were collapsed and filtered. For each sample, productive Simpson clonality was calculated as the square root of Simpson's diversity index over productive rearrangements. TCRdb mirrors the immuneACCESS table, restricted to in-frame sequences. Some clones are absent from its copies; in checked studies, under half trace to an unresolved V gene, and the reason for the others is unknown. The V and J calls and clone size come from that table; D and trimming were worked out from the DNA. The sample table records tens of thousands of clones; around 90% of these occur just once. Roughly 45% of the sample is taken by the ten largest.

Source material: peripheral blood. This clonotype was obtained from a human donor in a cohort sampled during active COVID-19. In this chain, TRBV6-2 or TRBV6-3 is recombined with TRBJ2-5; 7 middle bases align to TRBD1. The CDR3 here reads CASSYGGQYQETQYF. The nucleotides read TGTGCCAGCAGTTACGGGGGACAGTACCAAGAGACCCAGTACTTC.